This entry features one T cell receptor beta chain sequence. These data belong to a study of blood T cell repertoires in COVID-19. For the study at large: Sources were T cells, B-cell-depleted T cells, or PBMCs; the material itself was cDNA or gDNA.

This CDR3 has 14 residues. CDR1 and CDR2 from the germline V gene are SGHRS and YFSETQ. V was cut by 4 bases and J by 3 bases, with 13 bases left in between. This table comes from immunoSEQ multiplex PCR, and its TCRdb copy is limited to in-frame clones, with some not included. The sample has about 290,000 clones; under 90% are singletons. The receptor's source is a woman aged 40 to 50 who had recovered from COVID-19. The rearrangement links TRBV5-1 to TRBJ1-2; maybe TRBD1 (5 bases). The sequencing sample was made of PBMCs or T cells enriched from blood (not recorded which). The CDR3 is CASSPAAGDYGYTF. The DNA of the CDR3 is TGCGCCAGCAGCCCGGCAGCGGGGGACTATGGCTACACCTTC.